The 25 T cell receptor beta chains given below trace back to one sample, sequenced in a study of CD8+ T cells in alopecia areata. RNA extraction and reverse transcription yielded cDNA as sequencing template. Produced via immunoSEQ multiplex PCR; TCRdb's table is partial and in-frame only. Here the sample spans roughly 97,000 clones, more than 35% being singletons. The specimen sequenced was CD4+ T cells sorted from blood. The receptors were sampled from a human donor with alopecia areata.

The table lists this clone with a few counts. The chain recombines TRBV25-1 with TRBJ2-4; D is unresolved. Germline loops: CDR1 MGHDK, CDR2 SYGVNS. The length of the CDR3 is 11 residues. With 5 bases removed from V and 15 bases from J, the gap between germline ends came to 14 bases. The CDR3 DNA reads as TGTGCCAGCAGTTCGGTCGGTGGTTCGTACTTC. Translating gives CASSSVGGSYF.

This clone was recorded a few times. The V and J genes are TRBV4-3 and TRBJ2-1; 7 bases agree with TRBD2. With 3 bases clipped from V and 7 bases from J, the junction kept 12 bases outside the gene matches. The CDR3 is 16 residues long. Germline assignment: CDR1 LGHNA and CDR2 YSLEER. The CDR3 loop is CASSHGTSAKGNEQFF. The CDR3 nucleotides read TGCGCCAGCAGCCACGGAACTAGCGCTAAGGGGAATGAGCAGTTCTTC.

In nucleotides, the CDR3 is TGCGCCAGCAGCTTGGATACGGGGTACGGGAATTCACCCCTCCACTTT. This translates into CASSLDTGYGNSPLHF. The rearrangement joins TRBV5-1 to TRBJ1-6; D unclear. V lost 0 bases and J 7 bases, leaving 14 bases between the germline ends. There are 16 residues in the CDR3. Germline V gene lookup returns CDR1 SGHRS and CDR2 YFSETQ.

Worth noting for this clone: The same CDR3 is also encoded by other DNA sequences in this sample. The chain carries TRBV30 and TRBJ2-7; 8 bases are a match to TRBD1. With 8 bases clipped from V and 2 bases from J, the junction kept 5 bases outside the gene matches. From germline, CDR1 is GTSNPN and CDR2 SVGIG (reference sequence). The CDR3 totals 12 residues. The CDR3 DNA reads TGTGCCGGTGACAGGGGCCCCTACGAGCAGTACTTC. Amino acid sequence: CAGDRGPYEQYF.

The table lists this clone with a few counts. The J gene is TRBJ1-5, the V gene TRBV4-1; no clear D. CDR1 and CDR2 from the germline V gene are MGHRA and YSYEKL. The V end was cut by 4 bases, the J end by 3 bases, with 10 bases between. CDR3 size: 14 residues. CDR3 sequence: CASSLRYINQPQHF. The CDR3 DNA follows: TGCGCCAGCAGCCTGAGGTATATCAATCAGCCCCAGCATTTT.

The chain couples TRBV5-1 to TRBJ2-7, with D hard to call. Germline CDR1 is SGHRS and CDR2 is YFSETQ. The V gene lost 1 base and the J gene lost 7 bases, with 12 bases spanning the gap. The CDR3 runs to 13 residues. The chain's CDR3 is CASSLSRPGEQYF. DNA for the CDR3: TGCGCCAGCAGCTTGTCTAGGCCCGGGGAGCAGTACTTC.

The chain employs TRBV30 and TRBJ2-5; 11 positions match TRBD1. The CDR3 runs to 14 residues. With 3 bases clipped from V and 1 base from J, the junction kept 1 base outside the gene matches. Looked up from germline, CDR1 is GTSNPN and CDR2 is SVGIG (reference sequence). CDR3 sequence (DNA): TGTGCCTGGAGAGGGACAGGGGGCCAAGAGACCCAGTACTTC. Residues: CAWRGTGGQETQYF.

This clone was counted a few times. The chain carries TRBV4-1 and TRBJ2-7; D gene uncertain. V was cut by 5 bases and J by 0 bases, with 11 bases left in between. Germline CDR1 reads MGHRA; CDR2 reads YSYEKL. The CDR3 is made up of 14 amino acids. The CDR3 loop is CASSLQLISYEQYF. The CDR3 region has the DNA TGCGCCAGCAGCTTACAGCTCATCTCCTACGAGCAGTACTTC.

This chain joins TRBV30 and TRBJ1-1; no clear D gene. Trimming cost V 0 bases and J 4 bases, with 9 bases left between them. The germline V gene encodes CDR1 GTSNPN and CDR2 SVGIG (reference sequence). The CDR3 has 13 residues. The CDR3, as DNA: TGTGCCTGGAGTGTACGGGTGAGCACTGAAGCTTTCTTT. Amino acid sequence: CAWSVRVSTEAFF. The whole variable domain, remainder taken from reference TRBV30 and TRBJ1-1, is SQTIHQWPATLVQPVGSPLSLECTVEGTSNPNLYWYRQAAGRGLQLLFYSVGIGQISSEVPQNLSASRPQDRQFILSSKKLLLSDSGFYLCAWSVRVSTEAFFGQGTRLTVV.

This clone was seen only a few times. The V call is TRBV30, the J call TRBJ2-7, with D possibly TRBD1 on 5 matching bases. Trimming took off 3 bases at V and 12 bases at J, with 15 bases between the two ends. Germline CDR1 and CDR2: GTSNPN and SVGIG (reference sequence). The CDR3 has 11 residues. The CDR3 nucleotides read TGTGCCTGGAGAATTGGGGCAGGATCGTACTTC. Encoded protein: CAWRIGAGSYF. Complete variable domain (other parts from reference TRBV30 and TRBJ2-7): SQTIHQWPATLVQPVGSPLSLECTVEGTSNPNLYWYRQAAGRGLQLLFYSVGIGQISSEVPQNLSASRPQDRQFILSSKKLLLSDSGFYLCAWRIGAGSYFGPGTRLTVT.

This chain uses TRBV2 with TRBJ2-7; weak D call: TRBD1 (6 bases). Between the trimmed V and J ends, which lost 8 bases and 0 bases, there was a span of 11 bases. The CDR3 sequence is 13 residues long. CDR1 is SNHLY and CDR2 is FYNNEI in the germline V gene. The CDR3 nucleotides read TGTGCCAGCGAGGGGGACAACTCCTACGAGCAGTACTTC. Its protein product is CASEGDNSYEQYF.

V and J are TRBV27 and TRBJ1-2, with 9 bases identical to TRBD1. There are 15 residues in the CDR3. V lost 5 bases and J lost 4; bases outside the gene matches: 8. Per the germline V gene, CDR1 is MNHEY and CDR2 is SMNVEV (reference sequence). Here the CDR3 reads CASSGNRGRGYGYTF. CDR3 DNA sequence: TGTGCCAGCAGTGGGAACAGGGGGCGCGGCTATGGCTACACCTTC.

The table lists this clone with a few counts. The rearrangement links TRBV4-2 to TRBJ2-7, with a possible D match to TRBD2 (5 bases). CDR1 LGHNA and CDR2 YNFKEQ come from the germline V gene. V gave up 4 bases and J gave up 2 bases, with 15 bases separating them. CDR3 length: 15 amino acids. The CDR3 coding sequence is TGTGCCAGCAGCCTGGCGCCGGACTCAGCCTACGAGCAGTACTTC. It translates to CASSLAPDSAYEQYF.

This chain uses TRBV5-1 with TRBJ2-1; D gene ambiguous. CDR3 size: 15 residues. V was cut by 1 base and J by 4 bases, with 12 bases left in between. Germline values: CDR1 SGHRS, CDR2 YFSETQ. CDR3: CASSLITTAYNEQFF. CDR3 bases: TGCGCCAGCAGCTTGATTACGACCGCTTACAATGAGCAGTTCTTC.

CDR3 loop: CASKRWGRSGNTEAFF. The CDR3 DNA reads TGCGCCTCCAAACGATGGGGCCGTTCGGGGAACACTGAAGCTTTCTTT. This sequence joins TRBV23-1 and TRBJ1-1, with D tentatively TRBD1 (5 bases). TRBV23-1 is assigned to the ORF class and has an uncertain function. The CDR3 spans 16 residues. V gave up 11 bases and J gave up 1 base, with 23 bases separating them.

The DNA of the CDR3 is TGTGCCAGCTCCTCGCCCAGGGACAGGGGAGAGACCCAGTACTTC. Translating gives CASSSPRDRGETQYF. The genes are TRBV6-5 and TRBJ2-5, with 10 bases lining up with TRBD1. Germline values: CDR1 MNHEY, CDR2 SVGAGI. The CDR3 is 15 residues long. V was clipped by 8 bases and J by 4 bases; unmatched bases: 10.

The chain combines TRBV9 with TRBJ1-1; 7 nucleotides line up with TRBD1. The CDR3 length is 15 residues. V dropped 0 bases and J dropped 4; count of bases not matched to a gene: 6. From germline, CDR1 is SGDLS and CDR2 YYNGEE. CDR3 residues: CASSVVQGWITEAFF. Written as DNA, the CDR3 is TGTGCCAGCAGCGTAGTACAGGGGTGGATCACTGAAGCTTTCTTT.

V usage is TRBV30 and J usage is TRBJ2-7, with unresolved D. This CDR3 has 13 amino acids. Per germline, CDR1 GTSNPN and CDR2 SVGIG (reference sequence). The V end was cut by 0 bases, the J end by 3 bases, with 9 bases between. The CDR3 DNA reads TGTGCCTGGAGTGTAGGAAAACTCTACGAGCAGTACTTC. Protein: CAWSVGKLYEQYF.

The genes are TRBV30 and TRBJ2-3; 12 positions agree with TRBD1. The junction had 6 bases not matched to a gene; V was cut back by 7 bases and J by 4 bases. Germline V gene data show CDR1 as GTSNPN and CDR2 as SVGIG (reference sequence). There are 14 residues in the CDR3. The CDR3 is CAYRDRGRADTQYF. CDR3 in DNA: TGTGCCTACCGGGACAGGGGGCGCGCAGATACGCAGTATTTT.

This clone was seen a few times. This rearrangement joins TRBV27 to TRBJ2-3; 9 bases match TRBD2. This CDR3 comprises 16 residues. V lost 5 bases to trimming and J lost 0 bases; unmatched junction nucleotides: 6. Germline values: CDR1 MNHEY, CDR2 SMNVEV (reference sequence). DNA for the CDR3: TGTGCCAGCAGTCCGGGACTAGCAACTAGCACAGATACGCAGTATTTT. This codes for CASSPGLATSTDTQYF.

This sequence joins TRBV5-1 and TRBJ2-5; 8 bases match TRBD2. V dropped 3 bases and J dropped 13; count of bases not matched to a gene: 14. This CDR3 spans 14 amino acids. The germline V gene has CDR1 SGHRS and CDR2 YFSETQ. The CDR3 DNA reads as TGCGCCAGCAGCTCCCAGCGGGGGCCGGACATTCGGTACTTC. Encoded protein: CASSSQRGPDIRYF.

This clone was detected a few times. This chain joins TRBV18 and TRBJ2-7, with TRBD1 as a possible D gene (6 bases). The CDR3 covers 15 residues. Germline CDR1 KGHSH, CDR2 LQKENI. V lost 2 bases to trimming and J lost 6 bases, with 17 bases between them. CDR3 in DNA: TGTGCCAGCTCACCAGGGGCAGGGGTCGGTAGCGAGCAGTACTTC. This codes for CASSPGAGVGSEQYF.

The chain combines TRBV27 with TRBJ2-7; 7 nucleotides line up with TRBD2. The ends lost 6 bases at V and 7 bases at J; junction bases unmatched: 6. CDR1 MNHEY and CDR2 SMNVEV come from the germline V gene (reference sequence). The CDR3 consists of 12 residues. CDR3 amino acids: CASSTGGREQYF. CDR3 DNA: TGTGCCAGCAGCACGGGAGGTCGGGAGCAGTACTTC.

The chain uses TRBV4-2 and TRBJ2-7; tentatively, D is TRBD1 (5 bases). Germline lookup yields CDR1 LGHNA and CDR2 YNFKEQ. This CDR3 has 13 amino acids. Trimming removed 0 bases at V and 2 bases at J, with 5 bases between. The CDR3 sequence is CASSQEGAYEQYF. CDR3 nucleotide sequence: TGTGCCAGCAGCCAAGAAGGGGCCTACGAGCAGTACTTC.

This chain connects TRBV5-6 to TRBJ1-1, with no clear D. In germline, CDR1 is SGHDT, CDR2 YYEEEE. This CDR3 comprises 11 residues. Trimming took 4 bases from V and 5 from J, leaving 6 bases between them. CDR3 amino acids: CASSRQTEAFF. The CDR3 DNA reads as TGTGCCAGCAGCAGGCAGACTGAAGCTTTCTTT.